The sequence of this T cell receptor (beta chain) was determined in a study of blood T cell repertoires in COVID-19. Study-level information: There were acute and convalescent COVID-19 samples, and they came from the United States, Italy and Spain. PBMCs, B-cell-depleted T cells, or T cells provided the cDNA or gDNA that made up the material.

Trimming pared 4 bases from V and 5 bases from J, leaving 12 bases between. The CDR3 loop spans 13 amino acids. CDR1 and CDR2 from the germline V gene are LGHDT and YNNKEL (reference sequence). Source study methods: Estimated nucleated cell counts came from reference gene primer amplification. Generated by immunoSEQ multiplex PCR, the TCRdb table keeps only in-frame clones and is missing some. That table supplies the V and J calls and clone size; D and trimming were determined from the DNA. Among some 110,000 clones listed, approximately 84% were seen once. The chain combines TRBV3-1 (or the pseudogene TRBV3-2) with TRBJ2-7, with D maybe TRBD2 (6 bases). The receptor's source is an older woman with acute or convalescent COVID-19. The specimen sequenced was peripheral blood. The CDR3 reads CASSPGRGNEQYF. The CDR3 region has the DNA TGTGCCAGCAGCCCTGGCCGGGGGAACGAGCAGTACTTC.